Presented here are 25 T cell receptor beta chains from one specimen sequenced in a study of T cells after posttransplantation cyclophosphamide. Control samples came 1 year after myeloablative marrow transplants with methotrexate plus calcineurin inhibitor. This table comes from immunoSEQ multiplex PCR, and its TCRdb copy is limited to in-frame clones, with some not included. The table lists about 16,000 clones, around 90% of them singletons. The source was PBMCs, collected after an allogeneic stem cell transplant with a calcineurin inhibitor and methotrexate. Receptors were obtained from a male patient aged 50 to 60 who received an allogeneic stem cell transplant from an unrelated donor, was CMV-positive, and had chronic GVHD only. Some T cells could come from the graft donor.

In the case of this clone: A junction boundary mismatches the germline segment, possibly from a read error. The chain employs TRBV5-6 and TRBJ1-4; D unclear. In germline, CDR1 is SGHDT, CDR2 YYEEEE. The CDR3 covers 12 residues. The CDR3 DNA is TGTGCCAGCAGTGTCGCTAAGGAAAAACTGTTTTTT. This sequence encodes CASSVAKEKLFF.

The chain joins TRBV6-6 to TRBJ1-4, with no clear D. Trimming shortened V by 2 bases and J by 6 bases, and 7 bases separated the two germline ends. The CDR3 extends over 13 amino acids. From germline, CDR1 is MNHNY and CDR2 SVGAGI (reference sequence). CDR3 in amino acids: CASSYDGDEKLFF. Here the CDR3 DNA reads TGTGCCAGCAGTTACGACGGAGATGAAAAACTGTTTTTT.

The genes are TRBV15 and TRBJ2-5; unclear D gene. The CDR3 covers 13 residues. Germline V gene sequence: CDR1 LNHNV, CDR2 YYDKDF (reference sequence). Trimming left V 0 bases short and J 4 bases short, with 6 bases between. In DNA form, the CDR3 reads TGTGCCACCAGCAGAGATCTCCGAGAGACCCAGTACTTC. Encoded protein: CATSRDLRETQYF.

The count of this clone is one. The genes are TRBV7-6 and TRBJ2-5, with 8 bases matching TRBD1. The CDR3 has 16 residues. V trimming: 3 bases; J trimming: 5 bases; junction bases outside the gene matches: 11. From germline, CDR1 is SGHVS and CDR2 FNYEAQ. CDR3 in DNA: TGTGCCAGCAGCTTCGTCTTATCAGGGGGCAGGGAGACCCAGTACTTC. Protein product: CASSFVLSGGRETQYF.

This chain connects TRBV2 to TRBJ1-1, with no clear D. CDR3 length: 14 amino acids. The V gene's germline CDR1 is SNHLY and CDR2 FYNNEI. Trimming removed 7 bases from V and 5 bases from J, with 17 bases in between. The chain's CDR3 is CASITGVGSTEAFF. DNA for the CDR3: TGTGCCAGCATCACCGGGGTGGGGTCAACTGAAGCTTTCTTT.

The rearrangement joins TRBV19 to TRBJ2-1; the match to TRBD2 covers 9 bases. The CDR3 totals 14 residues. CDR1 is LNHDA, CDR2 SQIVND, per germline (reference sequence). J was trimmed by 4 bases and V by 8 bases; bases with no gene match: 6. The CDR3 protein is CASRWREGYNEQFF. Here the CDR3 DNA reads TGTGCCAGTCGTTGGCGGGAGGGATACAATGAGCAGTTCTTC.

The chain uses TRBV18 and TRBJ1-1; 7 bases are shared with TRBD1. Germline values: CDR1 KGHSH, CDR2 LQKENI. This CDR3 contains 14 residues. J was trimmed by 3 bases and V by 2 bases; bases with no gene match: 3. CDR3 coding DNA: TGTGCCAGCTCACCATCGGGACAGTACACTGAAGCTTTCTTT. Translation gives CASSPSGQYTEAFF.

This clone was seen once. The chain recombines TRBV6-5 with TRBJ2-3, with 8 bases lining up with TRBD2. The V and J ends lost 5 bases and 2 bases, in that order; junction bases with no gene match: 6. The CDR3 loop spans 15 amino acids. Germline-derived CDR1 and CDR2 are MNHEY and SVGAGI. The DNA for the CDR3 is TGTGCCAGCAGTCAACTAGCGGCGTACACAGATACGCAGTATTTT. Its protein product is CASSQLAAYTDTQYF.

The chain employs TRBV9 and TRBJ1-2; D is perhaps TRBD1 (5 bases). The CDR3 is 11 residues long. Trimming removed 7 bases from V and 7 bases from J, with 11 bases in between. The germline CDR1 and CDR2 sequences are SGDLS and YYNGEE. CDR3 residues: CASSRGSGYTF. CDR3 DNA: TGTGCCAGCTCCCGGGGGAGTGGCTACACCTTC.

The chain recombines TRBV19 with TRBJ2-7; a weak D match, TRBD2 (6 bases). Per the germline V gene, CDR1 is LNHDA and CDR2 is SQIVND (reference sequence). V gave up 5 bases and J gave up 2 bases, with 13 bases separating them. The CDR3 is made up of 14 amino acids. CDR3 DNA: TGTGCCAGTAGTCCCACTAGCCGAACCTACGAGCAGTACTTC. Translation gives CASSPTSRTYEQYF.

V is TRBV16 and J is TRBJ2-1; weak D call: TRBD2 (6 bases). The CDR3 is 15 amino acids. Germline CDR1 is KGHSY and CDR2 is FQNENV. The V and J ends lost 4 bases and 9 bases respectively, with 19 bases between them. The CDR3 loop is CASSPLANPDGEQFF. As DNA, the CDR3 is TGTGCCAGCAGCCCGCTAGCGAACCCAGACGGTGAGCAGTTCTTC.

In nucleotides, the CDR3 is TGTGCCAGCAGCTTTCGGGGGGAAGCTTTCTTT. Translated, it gives CASSFRGEAFF. The chain couples TRBV11-3 to TRBJ1-1; possibly TRBD1 for D (5 bases). Per germline, CDR1 SGHNT and CDR2 YENEEA. Trimming took 3 bases from V and 8 from J, leaving 7 bases between them. CDR3 length: 11 amino acids.

The V and J genes are TRBV28 and TRBJ1-1; no reliable D call. V was cut by 5 bases and J by 11 bases, with 15 bases left in between. The CDR3 loop spans 12 amino acids. The germline gives CDR1 MDHEN, CDR2 SYDVKM. CDR3 nucleotides: TGTGCCAGCAGTGCCGGGAGGCAGTCGGCTTTCTTT. Protein product: CASSAGRQSAFF.

The V call is TRBV27, the J call TRBJ1-3; D is ambiguous. Germline V lookup: CDR1 MNHEY, CDR2 SMNVEV (reference sequence). CDR3 length equals 15 residues. Trimming removed 6 bases at V and 0 bases at J, with 12 bases between. The CDR3 is CASSPTGNSGNTIYF. The CDR3 nucleotides are TGTGCCAGCAGCCCGACGGGGAACTCTGGAAACACCATATATTTT.

This chain connects TRBV4-2 to TRBJ2-1; D might be TRBD2 (5 bases). Germline lookup yields CDR1 LGHNA and CDR2 YNFKEQ. V shed 0 bases and J shed 3 bases, with 12 bases lying between them. The CDR3 totals 16 residues. The CDR3 region has the DNA TGTGCCAGCAGCCAAGATGAGGGCGGCCTCTACAATGAGCAGTTCTTC. Its protein is CASSQDEGGLYNEQFF.

The chain employs TRBV7-9 and TRBJ1-2, with a tentative D call TRBD1 (6 bases). From germline, CDR1 is SEHNR and CDR2 FQNEAQ (reference sequence). Trimming stripped 0 bases from V and 3 bases from J, with 14 bases between. The CDR3 has 16 amino acids. As DNA, the CDR3 is TGTGCCAGCAGCTTAGCGAACAGGGCGAATTACTATGGCTACACCTTC. Protein product: CASSLANRANYYGYTF. Looking up the rest from reference TRBV7-9 and TRBJ1-2 gives the full variable domain: DTGVSQNPRHKITKRGQNVTFRCDPISEHNRLYWYRQTLGQGPEFLTYFQNEAQLEKSRLLSDRFSAERPKGSFSTLEIQRTEQGDSAMYLCASSLANRANYYGYTFGSGTRLTVV.

The chain joins TRBV7-9 to TRBJ2-3, with D possibly matching TRBD2 (7 bases). Germline loops: CDR1 SEHNR, CDR2 FQNEAQ (reference sequence). With 5 bases removed from V and 2 bases from J, the gap between germline ends came to 20 bases. This CDR3 is 17 amino acids long. The CDR3: CASSPLGGAPFTDTQYF. The DNA for the CDR3 is TGTGCCAGCAGCCCCCTAGGGGGGGCCCCTTTCACAGATACGCAGTATTTT.

The V call is TRBV9, the J call TRBJ2-5; the match to TRBD1 covers 7 bases. Looked up from germline, CDR1 is SGDLS and CDR2 is YYNGEE. This CDR3 has 15 amino acids. V shed 4 bases and J 7 bases; nucleotides not matched to a gene: 13. The CDR3 coding sequence is TGTGCCAGCAGCCCGCAGACCGGGACAGAGGGGACCCAGTACTTC. Translated, it gives CASSPQTGTEGTQYF.

The sample holds one count of this clone. V gene TRBV4-1 combines with J gene TRBJ2-7, with 7 bases aligning to TRBD1. Unmatched junction bases numbered 7, after V lost 0 bases and J lost 2 bases. Germline V gene data show CDR1 as MGHRA and CDR2 as YSYEKL. This CDR3 has 16 residues. The CDR3 sequence: CASSQDLGQGAYEQYF. The DNA for the CDR3 is TGCGCCAGCAGCCAAGATCTGGGGCAGGGGGCCTACGAGCAGTACTTC.

CDR3 in amino acids: CASSFLPAGVDNEQFF. For the CDR3, the DNA is TGTGCCAGCAGTTTCTTACCAGCGGGAGTCGACAATGAGCAGTTCTTC. The genes are TRBV27 and TRBJ2-1, with 8 bases lining up with TRBD2. This CDR3 contains 16 residues. Germline-derived CDR1 and CDR2 are MNHEY and SMNVEV (reference sequence). V lost 3 bases and J lost 5; bases outside the gene matches: 9.

The J gene is TRBJ2-1, the V gene TRBV7-9; D not certain. The CDR3 length is 10 residues. Germline V gene data show CDR1 as SEHNR and CDR2 as FQNEAQ (reference sequence). Trimming cost V 5 bases and J 10 bases, with 6 bases left between them. The CDR3 loop reads CASSPGEQFF. The CDR3 coding sequence is TGTGCCAGCAGCCCCGGGGAGCAGTTCTTC.

The chain employs TRBV5-4 and TRBJ1-2; TRBD1 matches at 7 bases. There are 13 residues in the CDR3. Germline CDR1 SGHNT, CDR2 YYREEE (reference sequence). With 4 bases clipped from V and 8 bases from J, the junction kept 8 bases outside the gene matches. CDR3 bases: TGTGCCAGCAGCGGCACAGGGGAGGTGGGCTACACCTTC. Protein product: CASSGTGEVGYTF.

This chain connects TRBV5-5 to TRBJ2-6, with D tentatively TRBD2 (5 bases). This CDR3 contains 15 residues. Germline CDR1 is SGHKS and CDR2 is YYEKEE (reference sequence). V was pared by 0 bases and J by 4 bases, with 8 bases between. The CDR3 DNA reads as TGTGCCAGCAGCTTGGGGCGGGTCGGGGCCAACGTCCTGACTTTC. Protein: CASSLGRVGANVLTF.

This clone has a single count. The chain couples TRBV10-1 to TRBJ2-5; a weak D match, TRBD2 (6 bases). The CDR3 length is 17 residues. V was shortened by 9 bases and J by 0 bases, with 23 bases between the two germline ends. Per the germline V gene, CDR1 is WNHNN and CDR2 is SYGVQD (reference sequence). For the CDR3, the DNA is TGCGCCAGTTACTGGGACTCATCGGACCAGTACCAAGAGACCCAGTACTTC. It yields the protein CASYWDSSDQYQETQYF.

This clone was seen a few times. The V gene is TRBV4-2, the J gene TRBJ1-2, with TRBD1 matching over 8 bases. The CDR3 is 15 amino acids. Germline CDR1 reads LGHNA; CDR2 reads YNFKEQ. The V gene end was trimmed by 0 bases and the J gene end by 7 bases; junction bases not matched to a gene: 7. The CDR3 here is CASSQERSGGGGYTF. The DNA for the CDR3 is TGTGCCAGCAGCCAAGAGCGTTCAGGGGGCGGTGGCTACACCTTC.